The present entry profiles one T cell receptor beta chain with its context. The antigen is undetermined. CDR1 LNHDA and CDR2 SQIVND come from the germline V gene (reference sequence). The CDR3 runs to 16 residues. Trimming removed 0 bases from V and 3 bases from J, with 14 bases in between. Time point meaning: pre-sensitization, week 0. Described treatment: therapeutic diphenylcyclopropenone sensitization with weekly scalp DPC. One entry per CDR3 protein results from TCRdb running MiXCR on the RACE reads. The sample records approximately 79,000 distinct CDR3 sequences, 6.5% to 10% being singletons. The source of the sample is a study of human T cells and chemical hapten exposure. Overall study results and limits: There were significantly more large CDR3 similarity clusters among expanded TCRs than among controls.

J is TRBJ1-2 and V is TRBV19; no reliable D call. Sequenced here: whole blood, sampled in connection with sensitization to the hapten diphenylcyclopropenone (DPC). The sequence came from a man aged 35 to 55 with alopecia areata. Some clones in this sample may be carry-over from other donors' samples. The CDR3 DNA is TGTGCCAGTAGTATAGATGGGCCACCCGGTGACTATGGCTACACCTTC. Its translation: CASSIDGPPGDYGYTF.